The T cell receptor (beta chain) under discussion was sequenced for a study of T cell responses to AZD1222 COVID-19 vaccine. Whole-study context: Second-dose intervals near 4 or 12 weeks were combined.

TCRdb's copy holds only in-frame clones and misses some; the assay was immunoSEQ multiplex PCR. The sample carries 150,000 to 200,000 clones, approximately 90% recorded once. Notes on the study in general: When two AZD1222 doses had been given, Spike-specific TCR breadth and depth rose. Donor demographics were predominantly white British with a female majority; clonal diversity may be underestimated.

A note on this clone: What it binds is unknown.

Sequences were derived from peripheral blood, sampled on day 0 of AZD1222 vaccination. The TCR sequence derives from an adult in good health.

CDR3 sequence reads: CASSLPGTGDNEKLFF. The DNA of the CDR3 is TGCGCCAGCAGCTTGCCAGGGACGGGCGATAATGAAAAACTGTTTTTT. J is TRBJ1-4 and V is TRBV5-1; maybe TRBD1 (5 bases). Trimming took off 1 base at V and 4 bases at J, with 14 bases between the two ends. The germline gives CDR1 SGHRS, CDR2 YFSETQ. The CDR3 runs 16 residues.